Below are 13 T cell receptor beta chains sequenced from a single sample in a study of T cells in Graves' hyperthyroidism and ophthalmopathy (dated by TCRdb to the late 2010s). The method behind the library was multiplex PCR. These reads were obtained on an Illumina HiSeq 2000. The TCR beta CDR3 regions were amplified from the RNA transcripts. The TCR CDR3 was subjected to a first round of RT-PCR using the HTBI primer set and the Qiagen OneStep RT-PCR kit. In-frame beta chains were kept once TCRdb had trimmed the public reads at Q25 with fastp and called clones with MiXCR. One record per CDR3 amino acid sequence lists the most common genes and DNA. The sample profile shows about 610,000 distinct CDR3 sequences; approximately 14% of them were found once. The ten largest clonotypes hold 3.5% to 4.5% of the sample. The sequenced material came from blood. The source is a middle-aged woman with Graves' ophthalmopathy.

This clonotype came up many times. The chain uses TRBV6-5 and TRBJ2-7; 7 bases align to TRBD1. Trimming took 4 bases from V and 9 from J; bases not matched to a gene: 12. This CDR3 is built from 14 residues. In germline, CDR1 is MNHEY, CDR2 SVGAGI. The CDR3 sequence: CASSSGTASLLQYF. The CDR3 DNA reads as TGTGCCAGCAGTTCAGGGACAGCTAGTCTATTGCAGTACTTC.

The sample holds many counts of this clonotype. This rearrangement joins TRBV20-1 to TRBJ1-5; D is unclear. Trimming took 3 bases from V and 3 from J, leaving 12 bases between them. Germline assignment: CDR1 DFQATT and CDR2 SNEGSKA (reference sequence). CDR3 length: 14 amino acids. The CDR3 region has the DNA TGCAGTGCTAGCAAACAGAGATCCAATCAGCCCCAGCATTTT. This sequence encodes CSASKQRSNQPQHF.

This clonotype was recorded many times. The V gene is TRBV2, the J gene TRBJ1-2; D gene unclear. Germline CDR1 is SNHLY and CDR2 is FYNNEI. Trimming took off 0 bases at V and 7 bases at J, with 12 bases between the two ends. The CDR3 is 14 residues long. CDR3 coding DNA: TGTGCCAGCAGTGAAGCGGTGAGAGAAGGTGGCTACACCTTC. This encodes CASSEAVREGGYTF.

This clonotype was seen many times. The chain recombines TRBV28 with TRBJ1-1, with D uncertain. There are 12 residues in the CDR3. CDR1 is MDHEN and CDR2 is SYDVKM in the germline V gene. V lost 3 bases, J lost 3 bases, and 5 bases lay in between. The CDR3 is CASSFRDTEAFF. The CDR3 DNA reads as TGTGCCAGCAGTTTCCGAGACACTGAAGCTTTCTTT. Full variable domain (outside the CDR3, taken from reference TRBV28 and TRBJ1-1): DVKVTQSSRYLVKRTGEKVFLECVQDMDHENMFWYRQDPGLGLRLIYFSYDVKMKEKGDIPEGYSVSREKKERFSLILESASTNQTSMYLCASSFRDTEAFFGQGTRLTVV.

The sample holds a few counts of this clonotype. The genes are TRBV7-8 and TRBJ2-7; D not certain. The V gene lost 2 bases and the J gene lost 2 bases, with 13 bases spanning the gap. This CDR3 contains 15 residues. In germline, CDR1 is SGHVS, CDR2 FQNEAQ. The CDR3 DNA reads as TGTGCCAGCAGCTTAAGTGCCACTCGCCCCTACGAGCAGTACTTC. This codes for CASSLSATRPYEQYF. Using reference TRBV7-8 and TRBJ2-7 for the parts outside the CDR3, the full variable domain is GAGVSQSPRYKVAKRGQDVALRCDPISGHVSLFWYQQALGQGPEFLTYFQNEAQLDKSGLPSDRFFAERPEGSVSTLKIQRTQQEDSAVYLCASSLSATRPYEQYFGPGTRLTVT.

This clonotype was detected ten times or more. The chain links TRBV2 to TRBJ1-1; no reliable D call. Trimming left V 7 bases short and J 5 bases short, with 17 bases between. Germline lookup yields CDR1 SNHLY and CDR2 FYNNEI. The CDR3 length is 14 residues. CDR3 sequence reads: CASTSTPRETEAFF. The CDR3 bases are TGTGCCAGCACCTCGACACCTCGCGAGACTGAAGCTTTCTTT.

The rearrangement joins TRBV20-1 to TRBJ2-7, with D tentatively TRBD2 (6 bases). Germline V lookup: CDR1 DFQATT, CDR2 SNEGSKA (reference sequence). There are 14 residues in the CDR3. CDR3 sequence (DNA): TGCAGCCGGGGCCGGGACTCACTAACCTACGAGCAGTACTTC. Translation: CSRGRDSLTYEQYF.

This clonotype was counted many times. The rearrangement uses TRBV29-1 and TRBJ2-5; D may be TRBD2 (6 bases). CDR3 length: 14 amino acids. V gave up 4 bases and J gave up 5 bases, with 17 bases separating them. Germline values: CDR1 SQVTM, CDR2 ANQGSEA. The CDR3 reads CSVVLGGAGETQYF. Written as DNA, the CDR3 is TGCAGCGTTGTGCTGGGCGGGGCTGGTGAGACCCAGTACTTC.

This clonotype was observed many times. Here the CDR3 reads CASSPPTRDQPQHF. CDR3 coding DNA: TGTGCCAGCAGCCCACCCACCAGGGATCAGCCCCAGCATTTT. V gene TRBV12-3 or TRBV12-4 combines with J gene TRBJ1-5; D perhaps matches TRBD1 (5 bases). The CDR3 covers 14 residues. V lost 6 bases and J lost 5, with 14 bases in between.

This clonotype showed up just a few times. V usage is TRBV12-3 or TRBV12-4 and J usage is TRBJ2-5, with D maybe TRBD1 (5 bases). CDR3 size: 14 residues. Trimming stripped 5 bases from V and 7 bases from J, with 17 bases between. The CDR3 sequence is CASSDPQGWSTQYF. CDR3 sequence (DNA): TGTGCCAGCAGTGACCCCCAGGGCTGGTCGACCCAGTACTTC.

This clonotype was detected many times. V gene TRBV27 combines with J gene TRBJ2-5, with 8 bases fitting TRBD2. This CDR3 contains 14 residues. The germline CDR1 and CDR2 sequences are MNHEY and SMNVEV (reference sequence). V lost 5 bases to trimming and J lost 0 bases; unmatched junction nucleotides: 2. CDR3 sequence: CASSVAGYQETQYF. The CDR3, as DNA: TGTGCCAGCAGTGTAGCGGGGTACCAAGAGACCCAGTACTTC.

The chain links TRBV29-1 to TRBJ2-7; the D gene could be TRBD1 or TRBD2 (5 bases each). Germline loops: CDR1 SQVTM, CDR2 ANQGSEA. V was trimmed by 8 bases and J by 0 bases, leaving 14 bases between them. This CDR3 is built from 13 residues. The CDR3 loop reads CSHRDALSYEQYF. The CDR3 DNA sequence: TGCAGCCATCGGGACGCCCTCTCCTACGAGCAGTACTTC.

Only a few counts were recorded for this clonotype. The J gene is TRBJ2-7, the V gene TRBV27, with D possibly being TRBD1 (6 bases). There are 16 residues in the CDR3. V was pared by 6 bases and J by 4 bases, with 22 bases between. Germline-derived CDR1 and CDR2 are MNHEY and SMNVEV (reference sequence). CDR3 DNA: TGTGCCAGCAGCGCACTACAGGGCCCTATCCGTTACGAGCAGTACTTC. As protein: CASSALQGPIRYEQYF.